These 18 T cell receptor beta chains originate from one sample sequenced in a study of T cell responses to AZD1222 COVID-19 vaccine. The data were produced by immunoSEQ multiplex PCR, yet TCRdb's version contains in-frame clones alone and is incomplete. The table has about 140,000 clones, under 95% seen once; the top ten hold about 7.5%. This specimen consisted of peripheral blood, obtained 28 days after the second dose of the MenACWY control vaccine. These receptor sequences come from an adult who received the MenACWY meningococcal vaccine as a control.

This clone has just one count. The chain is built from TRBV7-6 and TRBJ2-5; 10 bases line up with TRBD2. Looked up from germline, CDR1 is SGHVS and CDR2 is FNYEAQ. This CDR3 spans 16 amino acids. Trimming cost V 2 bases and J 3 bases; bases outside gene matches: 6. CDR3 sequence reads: CASSLNPTSGKETQYF. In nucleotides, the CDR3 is TGTGCCAGCAGCTTAAATCCCACTAGCGGGAAAGAGACCCAGTACTTC.

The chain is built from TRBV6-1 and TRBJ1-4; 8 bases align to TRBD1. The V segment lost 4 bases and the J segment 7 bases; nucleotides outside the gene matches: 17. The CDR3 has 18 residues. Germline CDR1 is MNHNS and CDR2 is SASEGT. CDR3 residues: CASSGSRSSGGWGEKLFF. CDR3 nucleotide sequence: TGTGCCAGCAGTGGAAGCCGCTCCTCAGGGGGCTGGGGTGAAAAACTGTTTTTT.

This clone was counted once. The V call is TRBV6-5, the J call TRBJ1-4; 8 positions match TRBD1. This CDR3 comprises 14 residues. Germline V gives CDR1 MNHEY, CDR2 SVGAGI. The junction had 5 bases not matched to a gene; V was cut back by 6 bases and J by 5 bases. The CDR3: CASSRTGQNEKLFF. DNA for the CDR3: TGTGCCAGCAGCCGGACAGGGCAAAATGAAAAACTGTTTTTT.

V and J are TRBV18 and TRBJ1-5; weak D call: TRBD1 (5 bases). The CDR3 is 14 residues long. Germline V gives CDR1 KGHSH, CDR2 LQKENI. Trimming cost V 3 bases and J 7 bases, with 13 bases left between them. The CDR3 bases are TGTGCCAGCTCACCGGATTTGCAGGGCCAGCCCCAGCATTTT. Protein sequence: CASSPDLQGQPQHF.

CDR3 DNA sequence: TGTGCCAGCAGCCCTGCCCGAGGGGCCAGCACAGATACGCAGTATTTT. Encoded protein: CASSPARGASTDTQYF. The chain couples TRBV7-6 to TRBJ2-3; D is possibly TRBD1 or TRBD2 (5 bases each). This CDR3 region has 16 residues. Germline CDR1 SGHVS, CDR2 FNYEAQ. Between the trimmed V and J ends, which lost 5 bases and 0 bases, there was a span of 15 bases.

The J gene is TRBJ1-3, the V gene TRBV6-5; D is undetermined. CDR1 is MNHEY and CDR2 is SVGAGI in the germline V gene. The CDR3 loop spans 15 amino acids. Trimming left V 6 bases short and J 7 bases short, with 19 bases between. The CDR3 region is CASSNQHGRWNTIYF. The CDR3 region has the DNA TGTGCCAGCAGCAACCAACACGGACGGTGGAACACCATATATTTT.

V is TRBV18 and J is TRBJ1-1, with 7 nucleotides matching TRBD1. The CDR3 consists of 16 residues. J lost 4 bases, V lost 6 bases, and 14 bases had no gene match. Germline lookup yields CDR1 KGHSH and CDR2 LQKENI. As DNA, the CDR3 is TGTGCCAGCTCTCCTAACACGGGACAGTCGGTCACTGAAGCTTTCTTT. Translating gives CASSPNTGQSVTEAFF.

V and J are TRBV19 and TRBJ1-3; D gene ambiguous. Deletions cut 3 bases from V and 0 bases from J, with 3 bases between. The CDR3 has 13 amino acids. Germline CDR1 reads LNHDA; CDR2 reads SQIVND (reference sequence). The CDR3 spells CASSMGSGNTIYF. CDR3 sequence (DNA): TGTGCCAGTAGTATGGGCTCTGGAAACACCATATATTTT. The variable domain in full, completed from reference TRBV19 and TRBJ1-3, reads DGGITQSPKYLFRKEGQNVTLSCEQNLNHDAMYWYRQDPGQGLRLIYYSQIVNDFQKGDIAEGYSVSREKKESFPLTVTSAQKNPTAFYLCASSMGSGNTIYFGEGSWLTVV.

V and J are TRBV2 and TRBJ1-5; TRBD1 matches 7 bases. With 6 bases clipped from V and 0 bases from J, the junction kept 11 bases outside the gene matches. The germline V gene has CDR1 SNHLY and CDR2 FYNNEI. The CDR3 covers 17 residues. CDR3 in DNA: TGTGCCAGCAGCGATCTTCGGACAGGTTATAGCAATCAGCCCCAGCATTTT. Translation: CASSDLRTGYSNQPQHF.

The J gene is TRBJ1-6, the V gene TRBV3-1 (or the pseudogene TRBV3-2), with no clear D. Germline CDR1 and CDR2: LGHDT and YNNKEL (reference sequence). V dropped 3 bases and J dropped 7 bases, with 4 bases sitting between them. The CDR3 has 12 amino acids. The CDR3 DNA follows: TGTGCCAGCAGCCAGGTGAATTCACCCCTCCACTTT. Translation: CASSQVNSPLHF.

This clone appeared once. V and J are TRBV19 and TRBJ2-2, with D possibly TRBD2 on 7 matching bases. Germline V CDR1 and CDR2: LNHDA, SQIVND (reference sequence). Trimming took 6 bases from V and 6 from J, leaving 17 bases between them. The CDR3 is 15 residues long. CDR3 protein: CASSTEGGLAGELFF. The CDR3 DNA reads TGTGCCAGTAGCACCGAGGGGGGGCTGGCCGGGGAGCTGTTTTTT.

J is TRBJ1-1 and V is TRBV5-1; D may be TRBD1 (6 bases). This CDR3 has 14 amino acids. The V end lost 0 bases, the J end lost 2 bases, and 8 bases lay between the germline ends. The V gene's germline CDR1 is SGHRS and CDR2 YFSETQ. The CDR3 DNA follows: TGCGCCAGCAGCTTGGGAGGGACAAACACTGAAGCTTTCTTT. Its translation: CASSLGGTNTEAFF.

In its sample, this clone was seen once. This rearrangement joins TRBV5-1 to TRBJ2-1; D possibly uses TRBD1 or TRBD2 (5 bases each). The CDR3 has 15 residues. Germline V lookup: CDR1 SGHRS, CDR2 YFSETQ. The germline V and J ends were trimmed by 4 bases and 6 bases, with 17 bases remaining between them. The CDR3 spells CASSVGQAALNEQFF. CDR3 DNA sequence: TGCGCCAGCAGCGTAGGACAAGCGGCCCTCAATGAGCAGTTCTTC.

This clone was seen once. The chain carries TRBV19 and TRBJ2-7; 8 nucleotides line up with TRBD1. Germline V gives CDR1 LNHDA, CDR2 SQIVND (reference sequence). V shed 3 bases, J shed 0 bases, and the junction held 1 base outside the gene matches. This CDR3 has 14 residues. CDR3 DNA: TGTGCCAGTAGTATGCAGGGGGCCTCCTACGAGCAGTACTTC. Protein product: CASSMQGASYEQYF.

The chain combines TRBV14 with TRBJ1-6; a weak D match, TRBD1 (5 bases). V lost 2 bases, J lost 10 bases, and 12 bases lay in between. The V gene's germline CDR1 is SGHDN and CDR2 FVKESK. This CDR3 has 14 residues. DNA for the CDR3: TGTGCCAGCAGCCAACGAGGGGCTGGGTCACCCCTCCACTTT. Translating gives CASSQRGAGSPLHF.

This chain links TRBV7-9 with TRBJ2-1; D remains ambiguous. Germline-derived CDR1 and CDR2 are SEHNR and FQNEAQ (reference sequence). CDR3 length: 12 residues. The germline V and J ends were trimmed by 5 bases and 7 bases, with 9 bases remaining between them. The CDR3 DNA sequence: TGTGCCAGCAGCCGTACAACGAATGAGCAGTTCTTC. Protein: CASSRTTNEQFF.

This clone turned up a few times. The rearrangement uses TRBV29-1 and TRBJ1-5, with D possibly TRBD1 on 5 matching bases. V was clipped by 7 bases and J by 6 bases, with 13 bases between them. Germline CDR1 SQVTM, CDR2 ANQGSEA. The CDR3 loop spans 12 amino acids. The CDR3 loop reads CSAWDPGQPQHF. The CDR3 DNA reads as TGCAGCGCTTGGGACCCAGGTCAGCCCCAGCATTTT.

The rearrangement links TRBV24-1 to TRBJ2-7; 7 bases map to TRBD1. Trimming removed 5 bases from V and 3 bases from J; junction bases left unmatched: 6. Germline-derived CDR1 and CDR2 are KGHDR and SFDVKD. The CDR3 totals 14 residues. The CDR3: CATSGGTEFYEQYF. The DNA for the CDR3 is TGTGCCACCAGTGGGGGGACAGAATTCTACGAGCAGTACTTC.